This T cell receptor (beta chain) came from a study of early T cells in non-severe SARS-CoV-2 infection. This clonotype was seen ten or more times. V trimming: 6 bases; J trimming: 6 bases; junction bases outside the gene matches: 10. This CDR3 has 14 residues. The germline gives CDR1 LNHDA, CDR2 SQIVND (reference sequence). TCRdb used MiXCR to reprocess the 5' RACE reads, holding one entry per CDR3 protein. The sample gives about 80,000 distinct CDR3 sequences, around 14% of which show up once; over 9.5% is in the top ten. The TCR sequence derives from an adult who was a healthcare worker with PCR-confirmed SARS-CoV-2 infection or an uninfected control (not recorded which). This sequence joins TRBV19 and TRBJ2-7; 8 nucleotides line up with TRBD1. Material for sequencing was whole blood. Here the CDR3 reads CASSQGQGDFEQYF. Written as DNA, the CDR3 is TGTGCCAGTAGCCAAGGACAGGGAGACTTCGAGCAGTACTTC.